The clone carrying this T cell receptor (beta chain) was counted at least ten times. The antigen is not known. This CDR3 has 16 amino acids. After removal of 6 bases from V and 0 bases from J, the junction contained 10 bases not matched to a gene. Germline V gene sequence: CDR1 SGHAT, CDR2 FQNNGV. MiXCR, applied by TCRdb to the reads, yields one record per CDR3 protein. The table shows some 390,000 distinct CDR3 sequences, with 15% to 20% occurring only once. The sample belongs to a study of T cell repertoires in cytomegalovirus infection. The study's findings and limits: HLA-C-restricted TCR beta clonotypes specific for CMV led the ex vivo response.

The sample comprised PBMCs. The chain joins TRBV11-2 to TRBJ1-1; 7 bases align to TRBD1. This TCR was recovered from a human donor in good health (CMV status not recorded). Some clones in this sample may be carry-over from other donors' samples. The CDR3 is CASRFRGRPLNTEAFF. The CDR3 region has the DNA TGTGCCAGCAGATTCAGGGGGAGGCCGTTGAACACTGAAGCTTTCTTT.